The sequence of this T cell receptor beta chain was determined in a study of blood T cell repertoires in COVID-19. TCRdb's copy holds only in-frame clones and misses some; the assay was immunoSEQ multiplex PCR. The sample carries about 300,000 clones, roughly 85% recorded once. The germline V gene has CDR1 GTSNPN and CDR2 SVGIG (reference sequence). V was shortened by 2 bases and J by 4 bases, with 9 bases between the two germline ends. The length of the CDR3 is 12 residues. There are a few counts of this clone. Input material: PBMCs or T cells enriched from blood (not recorded which). The chain combines TRBV30 with TRBJ2-7; D uncertain. The clonotype was recovered from a woman aged 30 to 39 who had been exposed to COVID-19. This CDR3 reads CAWSLGLYEQYF. DNA of the CDR3: TGTGCCTGGAGTTTGGGCCTTTACGAGCAGTACTTC.